This T cell receptor beta chain was sequenced in a study of vaccination effects on CD4 cells after COVID-19. On this clone itself: Its antigen is unknown.

V lost 0 bases to trimming and J lost 8 bases, with 17 bases between them. Per the germline V gene, CDR1 is SGHDN and CDR2 is FVKESK. CDR3 length: 16 residues. Antigen-specific CD4+ T cell clonotypes were called by their expansion after viral peptide-pool culture in ViraFEST. Culturing for more than 9 days preceded CD4+ T cell isolation. Each person got two doses of an mRNA SARS-CoV-2 vaccine, BNT162b2 or mRNA-1273. Clones were sequenced by immunoSEQ multiplex PCR, and TCRdb holds only the in-frame ones, with some missing. The sample holds 65,000 to 75,000 clones, around 74% seen once. This sample comprised CD4+ T cells from PBMCs cultured with HCoV-229E spike peptides, obtained after COVID-19 vaccination. The TCR was taken from a human donor who received a COVID-19 vaccine. This chain connects TRBV14 to TRBJ1-5; D is possibly TRBD1 (5 bases). The CDR3 reads CASSQDNLRGRKPQHF. Here the CDR3 DNA reads TGTGCCAGCAGCCAAGATAACTTAAGGGGCAGGAAGCCCCAGCATTTT. The full variable domain, with the rest looked up from reference TRBV14 and TRBJ1-5, is EAGVTQFPSHSVIEKGQTVTLRCDPISGHDNLYWYRRVMGKEIKFLLHFVKESKQDESGMPNNRFLAERTGGTYSTLKVQPAELEDSGVYFCASSQDNLRGRKPQHFGDGTRLSIL.